Each of the 8 T cell receptor beta chains below was sequenced from the same sample in a study of tumor-infiltrating lymphocytes in primary liver carcinoma. Starting from roughly 540 ng of total RNA, TCR beta cDNA was produced with a primer in the constant region. Three nested multiplex PCR rounds of slightly modified ARM-PCR generated TCR beta libraries. Each of the first two PCR rounds ran roughly 9 cycles with TRBV1-TRBV30 forward and C-beta reverse primers. TCRdb re-derived calls from the multiplex PCR reads in MiXCR, one entry per CDR3 protein. The sample lists 95,000 to 150,000 distinct CDR3 sequences, around 65% occurring once. From roughly 21-30 mg of unsorted bulk tissue, DNA and RNA were co-extracted together. Specimen: tumor-adjacent normal liver tissue. Receptors were obtained from a woman between 55 and 75 years old with primary liver carcinoma and hepatitis B virus infection.

This chain links TRBV7-8 with TRBJ2-7; D is uncertain. The CDR3 covers 14 residues. Trimming left V 8 bases short and J 1 base short, with 15 bases between. Germline CDR1 SGHVS, CDR2 FQNEAQ. The CDR3 region is CASCLARRSYEQYF. The CDR3 DNA sequence: TGTGCCAGCTGTTTAGCAAGGCGGTCCTACGAGCAGTACTTC. Combining the CDR3 with reference TRBV7-8 and TRBJ2-7 gives the whole variable domain GAGVSQSPRYKVAKRGQDVALRCDPISGHVSLFWYQQALGQGPEFLTYFQNEAQLDKSGLPSDRFFAERPEGSVSTLKIQRTQQEDSAVYLCASCLARRSYEQYFGPGTRLTVT.

The J gene is TRBJ2-3, the V gene TRBV28; either TRBD1 or TRBD2 may fit D (6 bases each). The CDR3 extends over 13 amino acids. V was clipped by 2 bases and J by 11 bases, with 14 bases between them. The germline CDR1 and CDR2 sequences are MDHEN and SYDVKM. CDR3 in DNA: TGTGCCAGCAGTTTAAGTTCTAGGGGGGAGCAGTATTTT. It yields the protein CASSLSSRGEQYF. Together with reference TRBV28 and TRBJ2-3, the CDR3 gives the full variable domain: DVKVTQSSRYLVKRTGEKVFLECVQDMDHENMFWYRQDPGLGLRLIYFSYDVKMKEKGDIPEGYSVSREKKERFSLILESASTNQTSMYLCASSLSSRGEQYFGPGTRLTVL.

For this clonotype: One junction end disagrees with the germline gene, perhaps due to a read error. The V call is TRBV29-1, the J call TRBJ2-7; TRBD2 matches at 8 bases. Germline V CDR1 and CDR2: SQVTM, ANQGSEA. CDR3 length equals 12 residues. DNA for the CDR3: TGTAGCGTTCTGGGGACTAGCTACGAGCAGTACTTC. Translating it yields CSVLGTSYEQYF.

On this clonotype: This may be a read error, as it is one base from a much larger clone. This chain joins TRBV13 and TRBJ2-5; tentatively, D is TRBD1 (6 bases). With 5 bases removed from V and 5 bases from J, the gap between germline ends came to 21 bases. There are 16 residues in the CDR3. Germline V CDR1 and CDR2: PRHDT, FYEKMQ (reference sequence). The CDR3 nucleotides read TGTGCCAGCAGCGACGCCGGGACACGAAAACATGAGACCCAGTACTTC. Protein sequence: CASSDAGTRKHETQYF.

On this clonotype: One junction end does not reproduce the germline sequence, and a read error may be involved. The rearrangement joins TRBV7-9 to TRBJ1-2, with D uncertain. The CDR3 totals 13 residues. Germline CDR1 is SEHNR and CDR2 is FQNEAQ (reference sequence). CDR3 bases: TGTGCCAGCAGCTTTTCCGGTTGGGATAGCTACATCTTC. Residues: CASSFSGWDSYIF. Full variable domain (remainder filled in from reference TRBV7-9 and TRBJ1-2): DTGVSQNPRHKITKRGQNVTFRCDPISEHNRLYWYRQTLGQGPEFLTYFQNEAQLEKSRLLSDRFSAERPKGSFSTLEIQRTEQGDSAMYLCASSFSGWDSYIFGSGTRLTVV.

To note about this clonotype: At one end, the junction sequence differs from germline, possibly due to a read error. The chain combines TRBV6-5 with TRBJ1-1; D possibly corresponds to TRBD1 (6 bases). Germline V lookup: CDR1 MNHEY, CDR2 SVGAGI. CDR3 length: 14 amino acids. This chain's CDR3 is CANNDAGVKTGAFF. The CDR3 bases are TGTGCCAACAACGACGCAGGGGTGAAAACTGGAGCTTTCTTT.

V is TRBV29-1 and J is TRBJ2-1; tentative D call: TRBD1 (5 bases). V dropped 6 bases and J dropped 15 bases, with 27 bases sitting between them. Germline values: CDR1 SQVTM, CDR2 ANQGSEA. The CDR3 covers 14 residues. The CDR3 loop is CSVVQANSYNGLFF. DNA of the CDR3: TGCAGCGTCGTACAGGCGAACTCCTACAATGGGCTGTTCTTC.

This clonotype occurred many times. The chain uses TRBV5-1 and TRBJ2-7; D is possibly TRBD2 (5 bases). The V and J ends lost 5 bases and 0 bases respectively, with 18 bases between them. CDR3 length: 16 amino acids. Germline values: CDR1 SGHRS, CDR2 YFSETQ. The CDR3 is CASSPFIGETSYEQYF. DNA of the CDR3: TGCGCCAGCAGTCCCTTTATCGGGGAAACCTCCTACGAGCAGTACTTC.